This T cell receptor (beta chain) was sequenced in a study of cytomegalovirus exposure and HLA in healthy donors. This clone has just a few counts. The antigen is not known. Study conclusions and caveats: TCR beta sequences reportedly predicted the HLA-A and HLA-B alleles of most subjects accurately. Because they were indistinguishable, some V segments, including TRBV6-2 and TRBV6-3, were excluded.

Use of 60 Vbeta and 13 Jbeta primers characterized the PCR. The repertoire was sequenced with immunoSEQ multiplex PCR; TCRdb's copy has only in-frame clones and lacks some. The repertoire includes some 160,000 clones, around 80% of them detected once, and roughly 6.3% sits in the top ten. Germline-derived CDR1 and CDR2 are MGHDK and SYGVNS. V was trimmed by 0 bases and J by 6 bases, leaving 5 bases between them. The CDR3 runs 12 residues. The sequencing sample was made of PBMCs. The genes are TRBV25-1 and TRBJ1-2; no definite D call. The receptor comes from a male donor in good health and CMV-seropositive. The CDR3 nucleotides read TGTGCCAGCAGTGAATATCAAAATGGCTACACCTTC. The encoded protein is CASSEYQNGYTF.